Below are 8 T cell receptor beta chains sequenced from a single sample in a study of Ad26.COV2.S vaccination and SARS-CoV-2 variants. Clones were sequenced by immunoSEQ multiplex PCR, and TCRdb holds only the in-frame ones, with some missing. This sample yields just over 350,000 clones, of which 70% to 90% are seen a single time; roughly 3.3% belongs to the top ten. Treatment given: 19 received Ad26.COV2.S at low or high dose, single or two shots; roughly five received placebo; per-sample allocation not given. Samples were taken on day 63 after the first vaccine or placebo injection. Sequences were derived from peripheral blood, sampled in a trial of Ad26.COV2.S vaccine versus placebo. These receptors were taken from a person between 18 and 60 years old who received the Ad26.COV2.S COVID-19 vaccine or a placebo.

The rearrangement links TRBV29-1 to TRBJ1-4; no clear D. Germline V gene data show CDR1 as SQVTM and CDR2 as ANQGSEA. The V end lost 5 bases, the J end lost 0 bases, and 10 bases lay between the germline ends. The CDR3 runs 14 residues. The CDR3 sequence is CSVLGSATNEKLFF. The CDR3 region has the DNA TGCAGCGTTTTGGGGTCCGCAACTAATGAAAAACTGTTTTTT.

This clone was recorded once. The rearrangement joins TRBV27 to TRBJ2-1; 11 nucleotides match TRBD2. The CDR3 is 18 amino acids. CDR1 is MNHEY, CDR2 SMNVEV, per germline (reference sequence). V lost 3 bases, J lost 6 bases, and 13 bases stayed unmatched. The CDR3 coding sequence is TGTGCCAGCAGTTTCCAGACTAAAACTAGCGGGGGACCCAATGAGCAGTTCTTC. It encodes CASSFQTKTSGGPNEQFF.

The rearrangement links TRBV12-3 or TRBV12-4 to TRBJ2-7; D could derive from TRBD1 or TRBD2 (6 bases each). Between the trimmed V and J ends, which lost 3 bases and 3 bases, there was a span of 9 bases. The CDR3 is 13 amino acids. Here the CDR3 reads CASSFGGDYEQYF. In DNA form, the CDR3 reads TGTGCCAGCAGTTTCGGGGGCGACTACGAGCAGTACTTC.

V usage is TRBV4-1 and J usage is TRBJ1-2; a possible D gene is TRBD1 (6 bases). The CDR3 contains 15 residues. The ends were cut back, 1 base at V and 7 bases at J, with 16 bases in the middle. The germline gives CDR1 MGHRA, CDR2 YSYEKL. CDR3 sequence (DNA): TGCGCCAGCAGCCAAGTCAGGGGAAATGTGAGTGGCTACACCTTC. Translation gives CASSQVRGNVSGYTF.

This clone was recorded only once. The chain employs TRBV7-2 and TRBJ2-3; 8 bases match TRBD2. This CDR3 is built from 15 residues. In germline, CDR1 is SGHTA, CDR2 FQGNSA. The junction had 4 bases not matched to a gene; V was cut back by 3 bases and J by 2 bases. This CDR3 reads CASSFSGANTDTQYF. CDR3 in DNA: TGTGCCAGCAGCTTTAGCGGGGCGAACACAGATACGCAGTATTTT.

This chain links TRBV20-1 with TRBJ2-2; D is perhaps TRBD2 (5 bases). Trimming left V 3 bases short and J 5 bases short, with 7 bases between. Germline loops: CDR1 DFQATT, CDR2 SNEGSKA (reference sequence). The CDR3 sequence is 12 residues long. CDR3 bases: TGCAGTGCTAGTCGGACTACCGGGGAGCTGTTTTTT. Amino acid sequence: CSASRTTGELFF.

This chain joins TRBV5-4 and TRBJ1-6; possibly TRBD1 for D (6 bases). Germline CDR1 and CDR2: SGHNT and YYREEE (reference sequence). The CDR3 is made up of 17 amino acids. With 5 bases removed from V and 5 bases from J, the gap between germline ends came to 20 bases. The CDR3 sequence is CASSSVLQGANNSPLHF. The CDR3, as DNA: TGTGCCAGCAGTTCCGTCTTACAGGGCGCTAATAATTCACCCCTCCACTTT.

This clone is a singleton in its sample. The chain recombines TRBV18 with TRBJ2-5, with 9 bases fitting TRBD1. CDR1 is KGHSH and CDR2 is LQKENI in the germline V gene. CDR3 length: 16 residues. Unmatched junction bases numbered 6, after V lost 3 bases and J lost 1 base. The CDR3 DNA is TGTGCCAGCTCACCGCTGGGACAGGGTATCCAAGAGACCCAGTACTTC. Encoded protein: CASSPLGQGIQETQYF.